Below, 18 T cell receptor beta chains from the same sample are listed, as sequenced in a study of blood T cell repertoires in COVID-19. The repertoire was sequenced with immunoSEQ multiplex PCR; TCRdb's copy has only in-frame clones and lacks some. The data show 120,000 to 150,000 clones, about 85% seen once. Sequenced: peripheral blood. These receptors originate from a woman aged 35 to 49 with active or convalescent COVID-19.

The chain links TRBV27 to TRBJ1-2, with 8 bases matching TRBD1. The germline CDR1 and CDR2 sequences are MNHEY and SMNVEV (reference sequence). The V and J ends lost 4 bases and 2 bases, in that order; junction bases with no gene match: 9. The CDR3 contains 16 residues. DNA of the CDR3: TGTGCCAGCAGTTCCGGACAGGGTGTGGCGAACTATGGCTACACCTTC. As protein: CASSSGQGVANYGYTF.

CDR3 amino acids: CASTTGTGGRNTIYF. Written as DNA, the CDR3 is TGTGCCAGCACCACCGGGACAGGGGGGAGGAACACCATATATTTT. V gene TRBV6-5 combines with J gene TRBJ1-3; TRBD1 agrees at 11 bases. From germline, CDR1 is MNHEY and CDR2 SVGAGI. V was pared by 7 bases and J by 7 bases, with 9 bases of the junction left unmatched. CDR3 size: 15 residues.

The rearrangement joins TRBV30 to TRBJ1-3, with TRBD1 matching over 7 bases. Germline CDR1 and CDR2: GTSNPN and SVGIG (reference sequence). Losses at the gene ends were 7 bases for V and 0 bases for J; bases not matched to a gene: 6. There are 14 residues in the CDR3. As DNA, the CDR3 is TGTGCCTCTCAGAGGGACAGCTCTGGAAACACCATATATTTT. Protein: CASQRDSSGNTIYF.

The CDR3 loop reads CASSFIDRGNTEAFF. CDR3 nucleotide sequence: TGTGCCAGCTCATTCATCGACAGGGGAAACACTGAAGCTTTCTTT. The V call is TRBV18, the J call TRBJ1-1; 8 bases fit TRBD1. The V gene's germline CDR1 is KGHSH and CDR2 LQKENI. V shed 5 bases and J 2 bases; nucleotides not matched to a gene: 7. This CDR3 contains 15 residues.

Note on this clone: The sample contains more than one DNA sequence encoding this CDR3. The V gene is TRBV18, the J gene TRBJ1-2, with 8 bases matching TRBD1. CDR3 length: 11 residues. Unmatched junction bases numbered 0, after V lost 6 bases and J lost 6 bases. Germline V gene sequence: CDR1 KGHSH, CDR2 LQKENI. For the CDR3, the DNA is TGTGCCAGCTCGACAGGGGATGGCTACACCTTC. It translates to CASSTGDGYTF.

The rearrangement joins TRBV6-5 to TRBJ1-5, with 7 bases that match TRBD1. This CDR3 is built from 15 residues. Germline V CDR1 and CDR2: MNHEY, SVGAGI. Trimming took 2 bases from V and 6 from J; bases not matched to a gene: 7. The CDR3 nucleotides read TGTGCCAGCAGTTACACCTCAGGGGGAGGTCAGCCCCAGCATTTT. This encodes CASSYTSGGGQPQHF.

The chain has TRBV6-5 and TRBJ2-7; weak D call: TRBD2 (6 bases). V was pared by 2 bases and J by 6 bases, with 17 bases between. The CDR3 has 15 amino acids. The germline CDR1 and CDR2 sequences are MNHEY and SVGAGI. The chain's CDR3 is CASSYAEGRKGEQYF. The CDR3 nucleotides are TGTGCCAGCAGTTACGCCGAGGGGAGGAAGGGCGAGCAGTACTTC.

This chain connects TRBV10-1 to TRBJ1-1, with 7 bases fitting TRBD1. CDR3 length: 15 amino acids. The V gene end was trimmed by 3 bases and the J gene end by 6 bases; junction bases not matched to a gene: 10. Germline assignment: CDR1 WNHNN and CDR2 SYGVQD (reference sequence). This CDR3 reads CASSDLQGSLAEAFF. In DNA, the CDR3 is TGCGCCAGCAGTGACCTACAGGGGAGCCTCGCTGAAGCTTTCTTT.

The rearrangement joins TRBV18 to TRBJ1-2; D is ambiguous. Germline loops: CDR1 KGHSH, CDR2 LQKENI. The CDR3 is 13 amino acids. Trimming stripped 3 bases from V and 7 bases from J, with 12 bases between. This chain's CDR3 is CASSPTGVIGYTF. The CDR3 coding sequence is TGTGCCAGCTCACCGACCGGGGTAATTGGCTACACCTTC.

This chain uses TRBV7-9 with TRBJ2-1; TRBD2 might be the D (6 bases). CDR3 length equals 14 residues. CDR1 and CDR2 from the germline V gene are SEHNR and FQNEAQ (reference sequence). V lost 3 bases and J lost 4, with 10 bases in between. The CDR3, as DNA: TGTGCCAGCAGCTTTGGGGGGAATTACAATGAGCAGTTCTTC. It encodes CASSFGGNYNEQFF.

J is TRBJ1-2 and V is TRBV28; D is possibly TRBD1 (5 bases). The V gene's germline CDR1 is MDHEN and CDR2 SYDVKM. Trimming took off 11 bases at V and 1 base at J, with 14 bases between the two ends. This CDR3 spans 13 amino acids. The CDR3 reads CAWGGQGNYGYTF. The CDR3 DNA sequence: TGTGCCTGGGGAGGGCAGGGTAACTATGGCTACACCTTC.

This clone was seen a single time. This chain uses TRBV5-1 with TRBJ2-3; 11 bases fit TRBD2. Per germline, CDR1 SGHRS and CDR2 YFSETQ. The ends lost 0 bases at V and 6 bases at J; junction bases unmatched: 6. The length of the CDR3 is 16 residues. The CDR3, as DNA: TGCGCCAGCAGCTTGGTACTAGCGGGGGCGCGGGATACGCAGTATTTT. Protein sequence: CASSLVLAGARDTQYF. Full variable domain (missing parts from reference TRBV5-1 and TRBJ2-3): KAGVTQTPRYLIKTRGQQVTLSCSPISGHRSVSWYQQTPGQGLQFLFEYFSETQRNKGNFPGRFSGRQFSNSRSEMNVSTLELGDSALYLCASSLVLAGARDTQYFGPGTRLTVL.

The V gene is TRBV24-1, the J gene TRBJ1-2; 11 nucleotides align to TRBD1. J lost 3 bases, V lost 4 bases, and 6 bases had no gene match. In germline, CDR1 is KGHDR, CDR2 SFDVKD. CDR3 length: 16 amino acids. The DNA of the CDR3 is TGTGCCACCAGTGACCTAGGGACAGGGGGTGACTATGGCTACACCTTC. This encodes CATSDLGTGGDYGYTF.

The chain is built from TRBV18 and TRBJ1-1, with 9 bases lining up with TRBD1. The CDR3 has 16 amino acids. V shed 6 bases, J shed 0 bases, and the junction held 8 bases outside the gene matches. The germline CDR1 and CDR2 sequences are KGHSH and LQKENI. CDR3 DNA: TGTGCCAGCTCTCCTCCGGACAGGGGACTGAACACTGAAGCTTTCTTT. Translated, it gives CASSPPDRGLNTEAFF.

This chain uses TRBV30 with TRBJ1-5; 12 bases agree with TRBD1. The CDR3 is made up of 20 amino acids. In germline, CDR1 is GTSNPN, CDR2 SVGIG (reference sequence). The junction had 14 bases not matched to a gene; V was cut back by 1 base and J by 1 base. The CDR3 spells CAWSEKRSGTGGFSNQPQHF. The CDR3 region has the DNA TGTGCCTGGAGTGAGAAAAGATCTGGGACAGGGGGCTTCAGCAATCAGCCCCAGCATTTT.

CDR3 DNA: TGCGCCAGCAGCGCCACTAGCGGCCACTCGAATGAGCAGTTCTTC. It encodes CASSATSGHSNEQFF. The J gene is TRBJ2-1, the V gene TRBV5-1; 8 bases are shared with TRBD2. CDR1 SGHRS and CDR2 YFSETQ come from the germline V gene. The length of the CDR3 is 15 residues. Germline trimming cut 4 bases from V and 7 bases from J; bases unmatched to any gene: 10. The full variable domain, its missing parts supplied by reference TRBV5-1 and TRBJ2-1, is KAGVTQTPRYLIKTRGQQVTLSCSPISGHRSVSWYQQTPGQGLQFLFEYFSETQRNKGNFPGRFSGRQFSNSRSEMNVSTLELGDSALYLCASSATSGHSNEQFFGPGTRLTVL.

The CDR3 DNA reads as TGTGCCACCAAGGGGTCAGGGGGGACCGGGGAGCTGTTTTTT. Protein product: CATKGSGGTGELFF. The V and J genes are TRBV10-3 and TRBJ2-2; possible D gene TRBD1, 7 bases. Per the germline V gene, CDR1 is ENHRY and CDR2 is SYGVKD. Trimming pared 10 bases from V and 5 bases from J, leaving 17 bases between. CDR3 size: 14 residues.

This clone was seen just once. The rearrangement links TRBV9 to TRBJ2-3; D not resolved. This CDR3 comprises 14 residues. Deletions cut 3 bases from V and 2 bases from J, with 10 bases between. Germline-derived CDR1 and CDR2 are SGDLS and YYNGEE. The CDR3, as DNA: TGTGCCAGCAGCGCCTCGAGAGTCACAGATACGCAGTATTTT. It codes for CASSASRVTDTQYF.